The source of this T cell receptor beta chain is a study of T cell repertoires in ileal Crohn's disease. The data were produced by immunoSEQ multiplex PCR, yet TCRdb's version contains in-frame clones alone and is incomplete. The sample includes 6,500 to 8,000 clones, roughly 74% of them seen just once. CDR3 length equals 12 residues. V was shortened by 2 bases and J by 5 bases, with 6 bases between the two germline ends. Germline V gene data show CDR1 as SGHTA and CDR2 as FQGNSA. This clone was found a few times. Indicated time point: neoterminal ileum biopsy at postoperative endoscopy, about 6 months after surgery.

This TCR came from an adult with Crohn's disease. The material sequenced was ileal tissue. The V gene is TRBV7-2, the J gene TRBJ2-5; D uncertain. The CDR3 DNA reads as TGTGCCAGCAGCTTATCCTTGGAGACCCAGTACTTC. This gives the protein CASSLSLETQYF.